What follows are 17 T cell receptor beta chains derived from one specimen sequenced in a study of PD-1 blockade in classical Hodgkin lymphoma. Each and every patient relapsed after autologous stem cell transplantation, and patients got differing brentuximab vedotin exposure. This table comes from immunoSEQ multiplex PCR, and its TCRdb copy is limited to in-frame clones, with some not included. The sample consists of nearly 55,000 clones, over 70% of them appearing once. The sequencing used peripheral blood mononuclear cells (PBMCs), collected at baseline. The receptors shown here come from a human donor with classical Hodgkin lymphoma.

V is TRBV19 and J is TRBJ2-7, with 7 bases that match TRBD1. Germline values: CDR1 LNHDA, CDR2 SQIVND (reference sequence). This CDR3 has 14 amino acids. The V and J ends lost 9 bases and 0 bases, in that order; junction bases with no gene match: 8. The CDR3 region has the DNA TGTGCCAGCAAGCTTACAGGGGACTCCTACGAGCAGTACTTC. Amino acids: CASKLTGDSYEQYF. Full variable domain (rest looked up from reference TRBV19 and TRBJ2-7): DGGITQSPKYLFRKEGQNVTLSCEQNLNHDAMYWYRQDPGQGLRLIYYSQIVNDFQKGDIAEGYSVSREKKESFPLTVTSAQKNPTAFYLCASKLTGDSYEQYFGPGTRLTVT.

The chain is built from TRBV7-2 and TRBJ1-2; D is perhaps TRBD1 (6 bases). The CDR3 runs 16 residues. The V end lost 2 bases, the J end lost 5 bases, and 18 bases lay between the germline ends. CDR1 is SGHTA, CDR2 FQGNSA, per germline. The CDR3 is CASSLRGTSAGYGYTF. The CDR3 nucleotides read TGTGCCAGCAGCTTAAGGGGGACGAGCGCGGGGTATGGCTACACCTTC.

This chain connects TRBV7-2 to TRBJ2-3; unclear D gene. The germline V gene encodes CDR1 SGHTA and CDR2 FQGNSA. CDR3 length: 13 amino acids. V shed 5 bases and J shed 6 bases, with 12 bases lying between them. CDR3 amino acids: CASSRKPGDTQYF. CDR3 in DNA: TGTGCCAGCAGCCGAAAACCTGGGGATACGCAGTATTTT.

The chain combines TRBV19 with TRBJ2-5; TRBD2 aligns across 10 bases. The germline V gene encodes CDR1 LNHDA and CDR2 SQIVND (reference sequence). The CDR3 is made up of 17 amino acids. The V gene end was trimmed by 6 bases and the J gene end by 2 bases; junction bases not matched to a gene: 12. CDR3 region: CASSHSRLAGRQETQYF. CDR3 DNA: TGTGCCAGTAGCCACTCCCGACTAGCGGGCAGACAAGAGACCCAGTACTTC. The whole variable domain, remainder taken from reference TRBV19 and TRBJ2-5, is DGGITQSPKYLFRKEGQNVTLSCEQNLNHDAMYWYRQDPGQGLRLIYYSQIVNDFQKGDIAEGYSVSREKKESFPLTVTSAQKNPTAFYLCASSHSRLAGRQETQYFGPGTRLLVL.

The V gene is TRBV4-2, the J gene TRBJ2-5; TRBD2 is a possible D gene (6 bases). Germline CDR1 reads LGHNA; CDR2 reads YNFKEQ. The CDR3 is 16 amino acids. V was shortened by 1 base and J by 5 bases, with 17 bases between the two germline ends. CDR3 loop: CASSQAPERAGETQYF. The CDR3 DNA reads TGTGCCAGCAGCCAAGCTCCGGAGCGGGCCGGTGAGACCCAGTACTTC.

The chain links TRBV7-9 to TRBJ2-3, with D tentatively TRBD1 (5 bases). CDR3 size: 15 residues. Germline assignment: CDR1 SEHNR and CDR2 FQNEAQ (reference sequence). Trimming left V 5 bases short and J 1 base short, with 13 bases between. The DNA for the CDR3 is TGTGCCAGCAGCCCTCCGGCAGGGCGCACAGATACGCAGTATTTT. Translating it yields CASSPPAGRTDTQYF. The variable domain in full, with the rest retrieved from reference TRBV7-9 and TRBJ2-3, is DTGVSQNPRHKITKRGQNVTFRCDPISEHNRLYWYRQTLGQGPEFLTYFQNEAQLEKSRLLSDRFSAERPKGSFSTLEIQRTEQGDSAMYLCASSPPAGRTDTQYFGPGTRLTVL.

The CDR3 spells CASSVRQSWSYGYTF. CDR3 nucleotides: TGTGCCAGCAGCGTTAGACAGAGCTGGAGCTATGGCTACACCTTC. The chain couples TRBV7-2 to TRBJ1-2; D possibly corresponds to TRBD1 (5 bases). V was cut by 5 bases and J by 4 bases, with 17 bases left in between. Germline CDR1 is SGHTA and CDR2 is FQGNSA. CDR3 size: 15 residues. Full variable domain (remainder filled in from reference TRBV7-2 and TRBJ1-2): GAGVSQSPSNKVTEKGKDVELRCDPISGHTALYWYRQSLGQGLEFLIYFQGNSAPDKSGLPSDRFSAERTGGSVSTLTIQRTQQEDSAVYLCASSVRQSWSYGYTFGSGTRLTVV.

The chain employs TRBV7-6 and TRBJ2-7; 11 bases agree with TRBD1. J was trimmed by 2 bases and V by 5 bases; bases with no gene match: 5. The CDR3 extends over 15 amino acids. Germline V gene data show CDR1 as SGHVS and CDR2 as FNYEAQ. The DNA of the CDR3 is TGTGCCAGCAGCAAGGACAGGGGGCTGACCTACGAGCAGTACTTC. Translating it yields CASSKDRGLTYEQYF.

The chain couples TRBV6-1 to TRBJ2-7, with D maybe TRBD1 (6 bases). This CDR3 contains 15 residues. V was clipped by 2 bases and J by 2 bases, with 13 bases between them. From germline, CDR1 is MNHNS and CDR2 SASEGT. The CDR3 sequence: CASSELPGVTYEQYF. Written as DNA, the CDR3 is TGTGCCAGCAGTGAACTTCCAGGGGTAACCTACGAGCAGTACTTC.

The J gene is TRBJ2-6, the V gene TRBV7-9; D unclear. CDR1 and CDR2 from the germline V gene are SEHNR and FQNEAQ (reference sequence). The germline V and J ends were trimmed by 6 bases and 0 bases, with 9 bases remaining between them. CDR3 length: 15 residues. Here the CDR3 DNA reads TGTGCCAGCAGTTTTTGGCTCTCTGGGGCCAACGTCCTGACTTTC. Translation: CASSFWLSGANVLTF.

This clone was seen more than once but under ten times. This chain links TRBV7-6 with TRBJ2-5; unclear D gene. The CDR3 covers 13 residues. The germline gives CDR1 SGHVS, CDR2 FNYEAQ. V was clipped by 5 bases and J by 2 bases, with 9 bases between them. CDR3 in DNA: TGTGCCAGCAGCGGCCTTGGGCAAGAGACCCAGTACTTC. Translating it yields CASSGLGQETQYF.

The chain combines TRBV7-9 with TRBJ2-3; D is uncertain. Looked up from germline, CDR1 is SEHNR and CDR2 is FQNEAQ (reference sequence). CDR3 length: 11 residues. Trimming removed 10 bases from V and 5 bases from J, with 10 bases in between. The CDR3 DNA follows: TGTGCCACTTCTTCGGGAGATACGCAGTATTTT. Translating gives CATSSGDTQYF.

The DNA for the CDR3 is TGTGCCAGCAGCTGGGGGAGGGTGGATGAGCAGTTCTTC. Its translation: CASSWGRVDEQFF. The chain is built from TRBV7-9 and TRBJ2-1, with TRBD2 matching over 7 bases. The CDR3 contains 13 residues. The V gene's germline CDR1 is SEHNR and CDR2 FQNEAQ (reference sequence). V was pared by 4 bases and J by 8 bases, with 5 bases of the junction left unmatched.

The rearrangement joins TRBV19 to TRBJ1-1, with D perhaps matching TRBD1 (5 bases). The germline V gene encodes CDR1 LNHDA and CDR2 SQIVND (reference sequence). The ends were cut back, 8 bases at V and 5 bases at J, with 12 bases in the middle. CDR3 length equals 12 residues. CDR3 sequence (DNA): TGTGCCAGTGGGGGAAGGAGGACTGAAGCTTTCTTT. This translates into CASGGRRTEAFF.

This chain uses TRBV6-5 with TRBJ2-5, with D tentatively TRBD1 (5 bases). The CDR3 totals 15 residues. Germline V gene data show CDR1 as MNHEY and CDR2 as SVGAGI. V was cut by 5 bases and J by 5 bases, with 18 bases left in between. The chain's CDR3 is CASSLSLGAWETQYF. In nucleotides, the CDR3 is TGTGCCAGCAGTCTCTCCTTAGGGGCGTGGGAGACCCAGTACTTC.

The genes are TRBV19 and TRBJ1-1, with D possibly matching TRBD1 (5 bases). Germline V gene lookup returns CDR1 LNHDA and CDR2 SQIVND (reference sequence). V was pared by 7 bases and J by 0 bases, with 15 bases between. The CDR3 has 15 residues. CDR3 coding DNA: TGTGCCAGTATCCCCCAGGGACGCGTGAACACTGAAGCTTTCTTT. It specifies CASIPQGRVNTEAFF.

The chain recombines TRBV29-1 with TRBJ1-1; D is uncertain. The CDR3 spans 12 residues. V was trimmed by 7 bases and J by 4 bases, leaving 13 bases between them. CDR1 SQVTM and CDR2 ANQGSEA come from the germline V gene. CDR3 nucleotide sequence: TGCAGCGCCGTGAGTAGTGGCACTGAAGCTTTCTTT. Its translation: CSAVSSGTEAFF.